The clone carrying this T cell receptor beta chain has just a few counts. The antigen remains unidentified. The source of the sample is a study of molecular identifiers for immune sequencing clone quantification. Study-level findings and limits: The study found clones above 20 RNA copies held over 99% of effector molecules and under 1% in naive cells.

TCRdb re-called the PCR reads through MiXCR, storing one row per CDR3 protein. The repertoire holds 460,000 or so distinct CDR3 sequences, with about 25% as singletons. The CDR3 runs 14 residues. V gave up 6 bases and J gave up 5 bases; unmatched junction bases: 7. Germline V gene data show CDR1 as MDHEN and CDR2 as SYDVKM. The source of this sequence is a human donor in good health. Some libraries in this study had Jurkat cell RNA spiked in. Sequenced input: naive CD8+ T cells from blood, with Jurkat cell RNA spiked in. The subset: FACS-sorted CD8+CD4-CCR7+CD45RA+ naive T cells. The chain carries TRBV28 and TRBJ1-5, with 7 bases identical to TRBD1. CDR3 amino acids: CASSPQTGYQPQHF. The CDR3 DNA follows: TGTGCCAGCAGCCCTCAGACAGGGTATCAGCCCCAGCATTTT.